Reported below is one T cell receptor (beta chain). Sequenced by immunoSEQ multiplex PCR; TCRdb stores in-frame clones only, minus some. The sample includes around 93,000 clones, over 90% of them seen just once. The sample belongs to a study of technical replicates of blood from a handful of donors. Unmatched junction bases numbered 12, after V lost 0 bases and J lost 6 bases. Germline V gene lookup returns CDR1 LGHNA and CDR2 YSLEER. This CDR3 has 18 amino acids. V usage is TRBV4-3 and J usage is TRBJ2-3; 10 bases are shared with TRBD2. Sequenced: T cells isolated from PBMCs. The source is a human donor in good health. The CDR3 region has the DNA TGCGCCAGCAGCCAAGATGTAAGCGGGAGGGCCTTTCAGGATACGCAGTATTTT. This codes for CASSQDVSGRAFQDTQYF.